This entry concerns a single TCR beta chain. The table came from immunoSEQ multiplex PCR; TCRdb's copy has only in-frame clones and leaves some out. The sample holds 500,000 to 750,000 clones; approximately 87% are singletons and the top ten take approximately 0.01%. The data originate from a study of shared T cell receptors in the human thymus. This CDR3 is 14 amino acids long. Germline CDR1 and CDR2: LNHDA and SQIVND (reference sequence). Germline trimming cut 5 bases from V and 6 bases from J; bases unmatched to any gene: 7. These same data were also listed under a study on human thymus T cells. That paper states: Each of the donors was a healthy Finnish infant who was undergoing open corrective cardiac surgery for congenital heart defects. Thymic repertoires from unrelated individuals overlapped highly, related research reported.

This TCR was recovered from a boy younger than two with a congenital heart defect. Sequencing was carried out using thymocytes. This rearrangement joins TRBV19 to TRBJ1-5; 7 nucleotides match TRBD1. The CDR3 region is CASSADRAGQPQHF. The DNA for the CDR3 is TGTGCCAGTAGTGCCGACAGGGCAGGTCAGCCCCAGCATTTT.